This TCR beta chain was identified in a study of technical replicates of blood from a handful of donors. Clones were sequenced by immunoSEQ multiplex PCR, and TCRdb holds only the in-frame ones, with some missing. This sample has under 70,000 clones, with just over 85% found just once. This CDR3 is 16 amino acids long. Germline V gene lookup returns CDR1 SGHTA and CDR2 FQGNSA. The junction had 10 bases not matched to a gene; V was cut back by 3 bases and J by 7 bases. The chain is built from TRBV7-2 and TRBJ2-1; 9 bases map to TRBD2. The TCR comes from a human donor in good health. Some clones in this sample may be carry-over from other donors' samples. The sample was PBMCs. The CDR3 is CASSFQAGGGVNEQFF. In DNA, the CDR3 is TGTGCCAGCAGCTTCCAAGCGGGGGGCGGGGTGAATGAGCAGTTCTTC.